These 10 T cell receptor beta chains share one sample of origin, sequenced in a study of metastatic and nonmetastatic thyroid tumors. All patients were untreated before thyroid surgery. TCRdb re-processed the PCR reads through MiXCR. The table lists 27,000 or so clones, 15% of them singletons, with 15% to 18% in the top ten. Specimen: blood. The receptors derive from a male donor with papillary thyroid cancer or a benign thyroid nodule (not recorded which). Some clones in this sample may be carry-over from other donors' samples.

This clone was seen only a few times. One base away lies a much larger clone, so this may be a sequencing read error. The V and J genes are TRBV2 and TRBJ2-5; TRBD2 aligns across 12 bases. Losses at the gene ends were 9 bases for V and 3 bases for J; bases not matched to a gene: 11. Germline CDR1 is SNHLY and CDR2 is FYNNEI. The CDR3 has 16 residues. DNA for the CDR3: TGTGCCAGAAGGACCCTAGCGGGGGGGCTTGAAGAGACCCAGTACTTC. Translation: CARRTLAGGLEETQYF. Looking up the rest from reference TRBV2 and TRBJ2-5 gives the full variable domain: EPEVTQTPSHQVTQMGQEVILRCVPISNHLYFYWYRQILGQKVEFLVSFYNNEISEKSEIFDDQFSVERPDGSNFTLKIRSTKLEDSAMYFCARRTLAGGLEETQYFGPGTRLLVL.

This clone was detected ten times or more. This rearrangement joins TRBV9 to TRBJ2-3; no definite D call. Germline lookup yields CDR1 SGDLS and CDR2 YYNGEE. Trimming took 6 bases from V and 1 from J, leaving 9 bases between them. CDR3 length: 13 residues. The CDR3 DNA reads TGTGCCAGCAATCTAGTGGGCACAGATACGCAGTATTTT. Its translation is CASNLVGTDTQYF. Variable domain in full (rest from reference TRBV9 and TRBJ2-3): DSGVTQTPKHLITATGQRVTLRCSPRSGDLSVYWYQQSLDQGLQFLIQYYNGEERAKGNILERFSAQQFPDLHSELNLSSLELGDSALYFCASNLVGTDTQYFGPGTRLTVL.

With respect to this clone: Compared with germline, one end of the junction differs, possibly owing to a read error. V is TRBV6-1 and J is TRBJ2-7; possibly TRBD2 for D (7 bases). The CDR3 totals 12 residues. From germline, CDR1 is MNHNS and CDR2 SASEGT. The CDR3 spells CVSRDYRAEQYF. In nucleotides, the CDR3 is TGTGTCAGCAGGGACTACAGGGCCGAGCAGTACTTC.

This clone was counted many times. The chain carries TRBV3-1 and TRBJ1-6; D is unresolved. CDR1 and CDR2 from the germline V gene are LGHDT and YNNKEL (reference sequence). The V and J ends lost 3 bases and 14 bases respectively, with 17 bases between them. This CDR3 has 14 amino acids. CDR3 nucleotide sequence: TGTGCCAGCAGCCAGGGGAGGACCTCCCCCGCCCTCCACTTT. It yields the protein CASSQGRTSPALHF.

By proportion, this clone is medium-sized. The genes are TRBV4-1 and TRBJ2-7, with 7 bases lining up with TRBD1. The length of the CDR3 is 13 residues. The V gene's germline CDR1 is MGHRA and CDR2 YSYEKL. The J segment lost 7 bases and the V segment lost 2 bases, leaving 5 bases of the junction unmatched. CDR3 sequence (DNA): TGCGCCAGCAGCCAAAGACAGGGTTGGGAGCAGTACTTC. Amino acid sequence: CASSQRQGWEQYF.

The chain carries TRBV30 and TRBJ1-1, with unresolved D. V lost 5 bases and J lost 0, with 10 bases in between. Germline assignment: CDR1 GTSNPN and CDR2 SVGIG (reference sequence). This CDR3 region has 13 residues. CDR3 loop: CAWGGNMNTEAFF. The CDR3 DNA reads as TGTGCCTGGGGTGGGAACATGAACACTGAAGCTTTCTTT.

This clone was seen more than once but under ten times. A much larger clone is a single base away; this may be a read error. A read error is likely, as this CDR3 ends without the conserved phenylalanine or tryptophan. The chain recombines TRBV6-1 with TRBJ2-3, with TRBD1 as a possible D gene (5 bases). This CDR3 spans 15 amino acids. V lost 7 bases, J lost 4 bases, and 18 bases lay in between. The germline V gene encodes CDR1 MNHNS and CDR2 SASEGT. CDR3 sequence reads: CASISVQVDADTQYL. The CDR3 DNA reads as TGTGCCAGCATTTCGGTACAGGTTGATGCAGATACGCAGTATCTT.

This clone was observed at least ten times. This chain joins TRBV7-9 and TRBJ2-1; D is possibly TRBD2 (5 bases). V was cut by 5 bases and J by 6 bases, with 11 bases left in between. CDR3 length: 13 amino acids. CDR1 SEHNR and CDR2 FQNEAQ come from the germline V gene (reference sequence). The CDR3 nucleotides read TGTGCCAGCAGCCCGATCAGCGGCAATGAGCAGTTCTTC. Translation gives CASSPISGNEQFF.

This clone was counted ten times or more. V and J are TRBV12-3 or TRBV12-4 and TRBJ2-3; weak D call: TRBD1 (6 bases). Deletions cut 5 bases from V and 10 bases from J, with 16 bases between. This CDR3 contains 13 residues. The CDR3 protein is CASSTGQTNPQYF. Written as DNA, the CDR3 is TGTGCCAGCAGTACCGGACAGACCAATCCGCAGTATTTT.

With regard to this clone: A read error may explain this, as a much larger clone is one base away. The chain links TRBV7-9 to TRBJ2-7, with 7 bases lining up with TRBD1. Germline values: CDR1 SEHNR, CDR2 FQNEAQ (reference sequence). The CDR3 is 15 residues long. The CDR3 loop is CASTLAETGSGEHYF. The CDR3 region has the DNA TGTGCCAGCACCCTAGCCGAGACAGGGAGCGGCGAGCACTACTTC.